This T cell receptor beta chain stems from a study of cytomegalovirus exposure and HLA in healthy donors. The overall study: Earlier sequencing of about 179 million T cells yielded nearly 120 million unique TCR beta sequences. Study findings and constraints: The study designated fewer than 200 TCR beta chains cytomegalovirus-associated.

This clone was seen once. Its specificity is not known. Amplification used 60 Vbeta primers and 13 Jbeta primers. TCRdb's copy holds only in-frame clones and misses some; the assay was immunoSEQ multiplex PCR. Of 120,000 or so clones in the sample, roughly 78% were seen once. The receptor was isolated from a young man in good health and CMV-seropositive. The sample consisted of PBMCs.

CDR3 DNA: TGTGCCAGCAGTTTATCGGCTGGGGAGAGCTCCTACGAGCAGTACTTC. Protein sequence: CASSLSAGESSYEQYF. The chain couples TRBV27 to TRBJ2-7; D perhaps matches TRBD2 (5 bases). The CDR3 runs 16 residues. Germline-derived CDR1 and CDR2 are MNHEY and SMNVEV (reference sequence). V was cut by 0 bases and J by 0 bases, with 12 bases left in between.